This T cell receptor (beta chain) was captured by sequencing in a study of blood T cell repertoires in COVID-19 (dated by TCRdb to 2018 to 2020). With respect to the entire study: Samples from collaborators originated in the United States, Italy and Spain and spanned both the acute and convalescent phases of COVID-19. The prospective study material was composed of cDNA or gDNA derived from T cells, B-cell-depleted T cells, or PBMCs. Deeply sampled blood TCRbeta repertoires from subjects exposed to, actively infected with, or recovered from COVID-19 were included in the dataset. The repertoires were released in a freely available public database meant as a resource for research on the immune response to SARS-CoV-2. The samples were drawn from two sources: the first 160 participants of the ongoing ImmuneRACE study, and 1,254 subjects contributed by 6 global collaborators. Nearly every sample came with metadata listing a de-identified subject ID, COVID-19 status, age in years and sex. Where available, HLA class I and class II types were taken from metadata supplied by the sample provider and were not determined by assay-based typing. General study outcomes and caveats: How much clinical and demographic metadata was included differed by source and by participant, and the metadata was provided uncurated.

TCRbeta CDR3 regions were amplified from genomic DNA using the immunoSEQ Assay, a bias-controlled multiplex PCR. The authors' pipeline ran thus. The number of nucleated cells in each sample was estimated from the amplification of reference gene primers within the assay. Sequence reads were collapsed and filtered to measure the absolute abundance of every unique TCRbeta CDR3 rearrangement. For each sample, productive Simpson clonality was calculated as the square root of Simpson's diversity index over productive rearrangements. TCRdb retrieved this table from immuneACCESS and kept in-frame rearrangements only. Not all clones are present; in checked studies, unresolved V genes account for under half, and no reason is known for the remainder. V and J calls plus clone size are reproduced from that table; the DNA served to infer D and trimming. The sample table lists some 190,000 clones, more than 70% of them with a count of one. 6.2% of the sample is in the top ten clones.

On this clone itself: What this receptor recognizes is not known. Per-base quality was not reported, and no clone a single base away is much larger than it.

Another Seattle source contributed samples from volunteer blood donors who had recovered from COVID-19. Whole blood was collected in K2EDTA tubes by collaborating institutions according to the institutions' own protocols. For TCRbeta analysis, collaborator samples were shipped as frozen whole blood, as isolated PBMCs, or as DNA extracted from either sample type. This sequence originates from a woman aged 40-49 years who had recovered from COVID-19. The sequenced sample was peripheral blood.

The DNA is as follows: TGTGCCAGCAGCCCCCCCCCGAGAAGCTCCTACGAGCAGTACTTC. It is translated as CASSPPPRSSYEQYF. The chain is made from TRBV7-2 and TRBJ2-7, with the D gene too uncertain to name. There are 15 amino acids in the CDR3, from cysteine to phenylalanine inclusive. CDR3 DNA only is kept here, 45 bases in frame from base 1. Between the V and J ends, shortened by 5 bases and 0 bases respectively, the junction contains 14 bases. CDR1 is given as SGHTA and CDR2 as FQGNSA, both from the germline V gene.